A single TCR beta chain is shown here with its context. The source of the sample is a study of T cell responses to AZD1222 COVID-19 vaccine. V shed 6 bases and J 5 bases; nucleotides not matched to a gene: 8. CDR1 and CDR2 from the germline V gene are MNHEY and SVGAGI. CDR3 length: 14 residues. Data came from immunoSEQ multiplex PCR; TCRdb stores just in-frame clones and leaves some out. Here the sample spans around 140,000 clones, 85% to 95% being singletons. The receptor was derived from an adult in good health. This chain uses TRBV6-5 with TRBJ2-3; 7 bases are a match to TRBD2. Specimen: peripheral blood, collected on day 0 of AZD1222 vaccination. The CDR3 protein is CASRQRGEKDTQYF. CDR3 bases: TGTGCCAGCAGGCAGCGGGGAGAAAAAGATACGCAGTATTTT.